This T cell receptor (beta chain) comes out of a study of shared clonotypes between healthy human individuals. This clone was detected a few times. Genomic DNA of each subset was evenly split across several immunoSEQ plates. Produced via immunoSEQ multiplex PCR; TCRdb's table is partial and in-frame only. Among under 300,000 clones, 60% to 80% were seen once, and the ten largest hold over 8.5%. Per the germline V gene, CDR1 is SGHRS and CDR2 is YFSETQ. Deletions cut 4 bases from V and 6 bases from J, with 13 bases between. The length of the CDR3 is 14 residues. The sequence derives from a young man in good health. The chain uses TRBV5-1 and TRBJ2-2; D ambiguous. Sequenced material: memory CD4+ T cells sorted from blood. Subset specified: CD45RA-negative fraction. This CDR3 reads CASSPTVSSGELFF. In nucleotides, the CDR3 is TGCGCCAGCAGCCCGACGGTTTCCTCCGGGGAGCTGTTTTTT.